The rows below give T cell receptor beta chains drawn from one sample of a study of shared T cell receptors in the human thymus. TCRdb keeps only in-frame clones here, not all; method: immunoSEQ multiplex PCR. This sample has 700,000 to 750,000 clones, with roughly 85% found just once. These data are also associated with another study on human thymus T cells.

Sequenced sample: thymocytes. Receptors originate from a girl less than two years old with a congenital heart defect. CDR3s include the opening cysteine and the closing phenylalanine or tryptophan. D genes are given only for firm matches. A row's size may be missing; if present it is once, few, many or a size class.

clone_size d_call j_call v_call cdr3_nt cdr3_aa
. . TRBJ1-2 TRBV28 TGTGCCAGCAGCACCCAGGCGGTGGAGGGCTATGGCTACACCTTC CASSTQAVEGYGYTF
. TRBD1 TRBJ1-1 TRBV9 TGTGCCAGCAGCAAAGTTGGGGTACAGGGGCCAGTTAGGGACACTGAAGCTTTCTTT CASSKVGVQGPVRDTEAFF
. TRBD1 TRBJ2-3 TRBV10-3 TGTGCCACCGACAGGGGCCCCGCACAAGATACGCAGTATTTT CATDRGPAQDTQYF
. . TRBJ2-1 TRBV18 TGTGCCAGCTCACCAGGACGGGGACGGGACTGGCCCTACAATGAGCAGTTCTTC CASSPGRGRDWPYNEQFF
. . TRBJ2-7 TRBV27 TGTGCCAGCAGTTTATATCCTAGCCCCGGCTCCCACGGCTCCTACGAGCAGTACTTC CASSLYPSPGSHGSYEQYF
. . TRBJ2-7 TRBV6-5 TGTGCCAGCAGTTACGTCTACCTCCCGGGCTCCTACGAGCAGTACTTC CASSYVYLPGSYEQYF
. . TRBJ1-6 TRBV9 TGTGCCAGCAGCGCACTCAATTCACCCCTCCACTTT CASSALNSPLHF
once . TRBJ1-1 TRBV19 TGTGCCAGTAGTATTAAGGTTTCTAGTCCAGAGATGGTCGAGAACACTGAAGCTTTCTTT CASSIKVSSPEMVENTEAFF
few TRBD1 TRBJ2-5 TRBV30 TGTGCCTGGGGGGTCCGGGGACAGCAAGAGACCCAGTACTTC CAWGVRGQQETQYF
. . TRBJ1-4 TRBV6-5 TGTGCCAGCAGTTACGGTAGTGTCGATGAAAAACTGTTTTTT CASSYGSVDEKLFF
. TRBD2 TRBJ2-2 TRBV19 TGTGCCAGTAGTATACCCCCCGGACTAGCGGGGCGGGGTGGTGGCGGGGAGCTGTTTTTT CASSIPPGLAGRGGGGELFF
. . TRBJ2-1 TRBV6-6 TGTGCCAGCAGTTTGGAACTAGCACCCTACAATGAGCAGTTCTTC CASSLELAPYNEQFF
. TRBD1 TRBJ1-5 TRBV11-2 TGTGCCAGCAGCCGGGACAGAAAGGCGCAGCCCCAGCATTTT CASSRDRKAQPQHF
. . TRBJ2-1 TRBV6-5 TGTGCCAGCAGTTATGAAGGGGTGGATGAGCAGTTCTTC CASSYEGVDEQFF
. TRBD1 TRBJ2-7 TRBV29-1 TGCAGCGTCTCGACCGGGACAGGGTGGTCCTACGAGCAGTACTTC CSVSTGTGWSYEQYF
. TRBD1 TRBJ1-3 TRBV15 TGTGCCACCAGCAGAGAGACGGGACAGGATGTCTCTGGAAACACCATATATTTT CATSRETGQDVSGNTIYF
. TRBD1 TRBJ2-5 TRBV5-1 TGCGCCAGCAGCTTGGAATTTATGGGTCTACAGGGGGCCGGCCAAGAGACCCAGTACTTC CASSLEFMGLQGAGQETQYF
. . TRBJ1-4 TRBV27 TGTGCCAGCAGTCGCAAGGCGGTGAGGTATGAAAAACTGTTTTTT CASSRKAVRYEKLFF
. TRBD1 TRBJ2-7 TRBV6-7 TGTGCCAGCAGTTACGGGACAGGGGGCTTGCCCTCCTACGAGCAGTACTTC CASSYGTGGLPSYEQYF
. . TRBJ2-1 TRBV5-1 TGCGCCTCCAGGCACAGCTCCTACAATGAGCAGTTCTTC CASRHSSYNEQFF
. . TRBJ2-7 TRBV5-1 TGCGCCAGCAGCTTTGAGGGGGTCGGCGAGCAGTACTTC CASSFEGVGEQYF
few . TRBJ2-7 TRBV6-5 TGTGCCAGCAGGAACTTTGACATCTCCTACGAGCAGTACTTC CASRNFDISYEQYF
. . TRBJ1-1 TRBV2 TGTGCCAGCAGTGAAATCCCGGACAGTGGAGCTTTCTTT CASSEIPDSGAFF
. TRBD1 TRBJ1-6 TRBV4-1 TGCGCCAGCAGCCAAAACAGGGGAAGCTCCTATAATTCACCCCTCCACTTT CASSQNRGSSYNSPLHF
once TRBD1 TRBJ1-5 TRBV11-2 TGTGCCAGCAGCTTCGGGACAGGGATGGGGCAGCCCCAGCATTTT CASSFGTGMGQPQHF
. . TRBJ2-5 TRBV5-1 TGCGCCAGCAGCTTGGGGGTTGGAGGATCCCGCCAGGAGACCCAGTACTTC CASSLGVGGSRQETQYF
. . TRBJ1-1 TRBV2 TGTGCCAGCAGTGAAGAGTCGGGGACTGAAGCTTTCTTT CASSEESGTEAFF
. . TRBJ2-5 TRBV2 TGTGCCAGGGACAGTTTCCAAGAGACCCAGTACTTC CARDSFQETQYF
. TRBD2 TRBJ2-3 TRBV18 TGTGCCAGCTCACCAAGGCGGTCAAGAGCGGGGGAAATACTAACTAGCACAGATACGCAGTATTTT CASSPRRSRAGEILTSTDTQYF
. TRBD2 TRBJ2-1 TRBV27 TGTGCCAGCAGTTTATCTAGGACTAGCAGGGCCAATGAGCAGTTCTTC CASSLSRTSRANEQFF
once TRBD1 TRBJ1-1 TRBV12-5 TGTGCTAGTGGTTTGACCCCGGGGACAGGGCTCACTGAAGCTTTCTTT CASGLTPGTGLTEAFF
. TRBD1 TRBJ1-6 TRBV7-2 TGTGCCAGCAGCATAAGACAGGGAGGATATAATTCACCCCTCCACTTT CASSIRQGGYNSPLHF
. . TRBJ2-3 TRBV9 TGTGCCAGCAGCCCGGAGCGGAGCACAGATACGCAGTATTTT CASSPERSTDTQYF
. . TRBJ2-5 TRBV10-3 TGTGCCACCCGACAGTTCCAAGAGACCCAGTACTTC CATRQFQETQYF
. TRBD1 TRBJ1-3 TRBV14 TGTGCCAGCAGCCAAGGGGGTCGGACAGGGATATATTTT CASSQGGRTGIYF
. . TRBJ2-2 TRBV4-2 TGTGCCAGCAGCCAAGATCTACCTTCGAACACCGGGGAGCTGTTTTTT CASSQDLPSNTGELFF
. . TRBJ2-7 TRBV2 TGTGCCAGCAGTCTCGTTTTAAGTTCGGGGGGCATTGGGTCCTACGAGCAGTACTTC CASSLVLSSGGIGSYEQYF
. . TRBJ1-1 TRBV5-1 TGCGCCAGCAGCTTCCCGCCGGGGGAGTTTTCAAACACTGAAGCTTTCTTT CASSFPPGEFSNTEAFF
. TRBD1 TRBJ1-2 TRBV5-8 TGTGCCAGCAGTACCACAGGGGGGGTCGGTGGCTACACCTTC CASSTTGGVGGYTF
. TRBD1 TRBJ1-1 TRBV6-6 TGTGCCAGAAACCGGGGGACAGAGAACACTGAAGCTTTCTTT CARNRGTENTEAFF
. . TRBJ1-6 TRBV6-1 TGTGCCAGCAGTGAGCCAGGTAATTCACCCCTCCACTTT CASSEPGNSPLHF